A single T cell receptor beta chain is shown here with its context. Germline CDR1 reads MDHEN; CDR2 reads SYDVKM. This CDR3 is built from 14 residues. Trimming stripped 5 bases from V and 1 base from J, with 11 bases between. The data stem from a study of blood T cell repertoires in COVID-19. Clinical history as reported by participants underpinned cohort assignment. Sequenced by immunoSEQ multiplex PCR; TCRdb stores in-frame clones only, minus some. Here the sample spans about 310,000 clones, about nine tenths being singletons. Sequences were obtained from PBMCs or T cells enriched from blood (not recorded which). The sequence derives from a woman aged 35 to 49 who had recovered from COVID-19. This sequence joins TRBV28 and TRBJ1-1; D is possibly TRBD1 (6 bases). For the CDR3, the DNA is TGTGCCAGCAGTCCGGGGACAAAGAACACTGAAGCTTTCTTT. Translation gives CASSPGTKNTEAFF. Filled out from reference TRBV28 and TRBJ1-1, the complete variable domain reads DVKVTQSSRYLVKRTGEKVFLECVQDMDHENMFWYRQDPGLGLRLIYFSYDVKMKEKGDIPEGYSVSREKKERFSLILESASTNQTSMYLCASSPGTKNTEAFFGQGTRLTVV.